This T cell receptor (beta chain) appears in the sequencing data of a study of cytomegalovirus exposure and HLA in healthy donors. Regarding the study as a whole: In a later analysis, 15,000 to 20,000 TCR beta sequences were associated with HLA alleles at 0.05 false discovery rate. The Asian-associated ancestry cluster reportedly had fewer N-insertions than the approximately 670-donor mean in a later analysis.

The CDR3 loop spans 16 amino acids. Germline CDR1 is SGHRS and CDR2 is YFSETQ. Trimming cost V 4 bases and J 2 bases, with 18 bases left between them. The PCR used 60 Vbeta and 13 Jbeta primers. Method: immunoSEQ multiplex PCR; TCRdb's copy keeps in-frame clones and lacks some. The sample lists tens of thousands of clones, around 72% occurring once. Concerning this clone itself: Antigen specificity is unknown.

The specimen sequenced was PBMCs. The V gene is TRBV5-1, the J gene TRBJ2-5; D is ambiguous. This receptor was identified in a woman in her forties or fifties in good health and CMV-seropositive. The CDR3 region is CASSLDPARRQETQYF. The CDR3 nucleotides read TGCGCCAGCAGCCTCGACCCCGCTAGACGGCAAGAGACCCAGTACTTC.